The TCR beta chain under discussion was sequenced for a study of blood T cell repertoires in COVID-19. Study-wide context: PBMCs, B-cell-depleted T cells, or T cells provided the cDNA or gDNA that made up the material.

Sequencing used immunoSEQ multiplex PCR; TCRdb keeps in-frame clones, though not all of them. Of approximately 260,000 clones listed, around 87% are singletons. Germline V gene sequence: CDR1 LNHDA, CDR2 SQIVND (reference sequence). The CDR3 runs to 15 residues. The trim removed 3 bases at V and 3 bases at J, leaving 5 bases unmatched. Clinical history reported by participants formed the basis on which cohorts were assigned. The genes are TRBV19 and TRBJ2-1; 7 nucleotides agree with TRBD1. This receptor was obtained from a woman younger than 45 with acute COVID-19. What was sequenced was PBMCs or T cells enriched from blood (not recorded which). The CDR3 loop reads CASSIRDRVYNEQFF. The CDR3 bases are TGTGCCAGTAGTATCCGAGACAGGGTCTACAATGAGCAGTTCTTC.